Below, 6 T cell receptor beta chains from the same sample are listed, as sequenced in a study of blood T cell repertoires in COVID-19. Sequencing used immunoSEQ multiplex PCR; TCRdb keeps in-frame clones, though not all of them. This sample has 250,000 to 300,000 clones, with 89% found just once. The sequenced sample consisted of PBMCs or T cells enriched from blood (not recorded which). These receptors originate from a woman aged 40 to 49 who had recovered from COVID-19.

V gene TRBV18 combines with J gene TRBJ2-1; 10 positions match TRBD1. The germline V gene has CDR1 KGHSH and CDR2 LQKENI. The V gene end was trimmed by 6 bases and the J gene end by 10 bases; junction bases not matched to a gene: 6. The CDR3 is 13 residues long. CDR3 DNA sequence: TGTGCCAGCTCCCGGGACAGGGGATGGGAGCAGTTCTTC. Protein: CASSRDRGWEQFF.

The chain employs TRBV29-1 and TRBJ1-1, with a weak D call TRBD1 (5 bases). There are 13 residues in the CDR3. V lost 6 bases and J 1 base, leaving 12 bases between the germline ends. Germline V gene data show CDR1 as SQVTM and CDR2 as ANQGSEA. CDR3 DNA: TGCAGCGTGTCGTGGGGCACGAACACTGAAGCTTTCTTT. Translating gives CSVSWGTNTEAFF.

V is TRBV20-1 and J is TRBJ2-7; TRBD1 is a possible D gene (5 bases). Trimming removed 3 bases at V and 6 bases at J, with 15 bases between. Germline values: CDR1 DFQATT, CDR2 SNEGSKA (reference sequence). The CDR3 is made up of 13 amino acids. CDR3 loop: CSASLQLRGEQYF. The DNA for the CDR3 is TGCAGTGCTAGTCTACAATTAAGGGGCGAGCAGTACTTC.

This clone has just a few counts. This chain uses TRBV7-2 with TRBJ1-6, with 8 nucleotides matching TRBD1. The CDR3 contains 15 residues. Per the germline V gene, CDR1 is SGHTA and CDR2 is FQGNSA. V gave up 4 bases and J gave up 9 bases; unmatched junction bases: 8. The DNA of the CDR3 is TGTGCCAGCAGCTACACGACAGGGGTAGGTTCACCCCTCCACTTT. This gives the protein CASSYTTGVGSPLHF.

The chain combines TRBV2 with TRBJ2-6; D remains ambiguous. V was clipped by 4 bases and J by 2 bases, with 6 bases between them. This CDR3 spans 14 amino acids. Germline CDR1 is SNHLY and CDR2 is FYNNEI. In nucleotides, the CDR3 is TGTGCCAGCAGTGCCTCTCCTGGGGCCAACGTCCTGACTTTC. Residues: CASSASPGANVLTF.

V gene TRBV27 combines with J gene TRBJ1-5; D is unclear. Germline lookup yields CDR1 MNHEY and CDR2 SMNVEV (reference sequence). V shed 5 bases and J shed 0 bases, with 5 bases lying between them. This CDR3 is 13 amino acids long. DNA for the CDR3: TGTGCCAGCAGTCTTCTTAGCAATCAGCCCCAGCATTTT. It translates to CASSLLSNQPQHF.